This passage covers 6 T cell receptor beta chains from one sample sequenced in a study of sequential checkpoint blockade in melanoma. The treatment denotes: randomized to nivolumab then ipilimumab (arm A) or the reverse (arm B). Clones were sequenced by immunoSEQ multiplex PCR, and TCRdb holds only the in-frame ones, with some missing. The sample has 15,000 to 20,000 clones, approximately 70% seen once; the top ten hold about a fifth. The material sequenced was CD8+ T cells sorted from blood (inferred from file names), taken from a patient given nivolumab and ipilimumab in sequence. All receptors come from a human donor with melanoma.

V usage is TRBV27 and J usage is TRBJ2-7; TRBD2 matches 16 bases. The V gene's germline CDR1 is MNHEY and CDR2 SMNVEV (reference sequence). V lost 2 bases and J lost 6; bases outside the gene matches: 1. This CDR3 has 15 amino acids. The CDR3 DNA reads TGTGCCAGCAGTTTAGGGACTAGCGGGAGGGCCGAGCAGTACTTC. Its protein is CASSLGTSGRAEQYF.

The genes are TRBV28 and TRBJ2-5; possibly TRBD2 for D (5 bases). Germline CDR1 MDHEN, CDR2 SYDVKM. Deletions cut 6 bases from V and 3 bases from J, with 23 bases between. There are 17 residues in the CDR3. The CDR3 DNA follows: TGTGCCAGCAGCCTGCCGGGAACCCTTATAAGCAAAGAGACCCAGTACTTC. It yields the protein CASSLPGTLISKETQYF.

The chain links TRBV7-6 to TRBJ1-6, with D tentatively TRBD1 (5 bases). The CDR3 loop spans 12 amino acids. CDR1 and CDR2 (germline): SGHVS, FNYEAQ. Trimming shortened V by 5 bases and J by 15 bases, and 14 bases separated the two germline ends. CDR3 in amino acids: CASSRLGGNLHF. Written as DNA, the CDR3 is TGTGCCAGCAGCCGCCTGGGGGGGAACCTCCACTTT.

The gene calls are TRBV6-1 and TRBJ2-7; D might be TRBD1 (6 bases). This CDR3 region has 17 residues. V was pared by 1 base and J by 2 bases, with 18 bases between. The germline CDR1 and CDR2 sequences are MNHNS and SASEGT. The DNA of the CDR3 is TGTGCCAGCAGTGAAGGTGGGGCAGGGGAAGGGCCCTACGAGCAGTACTTC. Translated: CASSEGGAGEGPYEQYF.

The rearrangement joins TRBV7-6 to TRBJ2-7; D uncertain. Deletions cut 0 bases from V and 3 bases from J, with 12 bases between. The CDR3 spans 15 residues. Germline V CDR1 and CDR2: SGHVS, FNYEAQ. CDR3 amino acids: CASSLASDIIYEQYF. The CDR3 DNA reads TGTGCCAGCAGCTTAGCGTCAGACATAATCTACGAGCAGTACTTC.

The chain uses TRBV6-4 and TRBJ2-1, with 10 bases aligning to TRBD2. Unmatched junction bases numbered 0, after V lost 3 bases and J lost 4 bases. The CDR3 consists of 14 residues. CDR1 is MRHNA and CDR2 is SNTAGT in the germline V gene. The CDR3 region is CASSELAGYNEQFF. In nucleotides, the CDR3 is TGTGCCAGCAGTGAACTAGCGGGATACAATGAGCAGTTCTTC.